The 20 T cell receptor beta chains reported below all come from one sample, sequenced in a study of Ad26.COV2.S vaccination and SARS-CoV-2 variants. The repertoire was sequenced with immunoSEQ multiplex PCR; TCRdb's copy has only in-frame clones and lacks some. The sample has hundreds of thousands of clones; roughly 90% are singletons. The treatment is: 15 to 20 received Ad26.COV2.S at low or high dose, single or two shots; 5 received placebo; per-sample allocation not given. It was on day 63 after the first vaccine or placebo injection that samples were taken. Sequencing used peripheral blood, obtained in a trial of Ad26.COV2.S vaccine versus placebo. These TCRs come from a person between 18 and 65 years old who received the Ad26.COV2.S COVID-19 vaccine or a placebo.

The chain combines TRBV19 with TRBJ1-2; TRBD1 matches 7 bases. Germline V gene sequence: CDR1 LNHDA, CDR2 SQIVND (reference sequence). This CDR3 region has 12 residues. Trimming at V came to 4 bases and at J to 6 bases, leaving 2 bases not matched to a gene. As DNA, the CDR3 is TGTGCCAGTAGTAGACAGGGCGATGGCTACACCTTC. This sequence encodes CASSRQGDGYTF.

Of note for this clone: The missing conserved phenylalanine or tryptophan at the end of this CDR3 makes a read error likely. No DNA is shown, since the ends of the CDR3 on it are uncertain; the CDR3 is the one TCRdb lists. This chain uses TRBV21-1 with TRBJ1-1. TRBV21-1 is reported as a pseudogene. The CDR3 is 9 residues long, ends included. The CDR3 protein is CASRRPDAL.

In its sample, this clone was seen once. The chain carries TRBV24-1 and TRBJ1-2, with D uncertain. Germline assignment: CDR1 KGHDR and CDR2 SFDVKD. V lost 1 base and J 2 bases, leaving 1 base between the germline ends. This CDR3 contains 12 residues. The CDR3, as DNA: TGTGCCACCAGTGATTTAAACTATGGCTACACCTTC. This gives the protein CATSDLNYGYTF.

The V and J genes are TRBV5-4 and TRBJ1-2, with D possibly TRBD1 on 5 matching bases. Per germline, CDR1 SGHNT and CDR2 YYREEE (reference sequence). Trimming removed 5 bases at V and 0 bases at J, with 11 bases between. This CDR3 region has 14 residues. The CDR3 DNA follows: TGTGCCAGCAGTCTGACAGCGGCTAACTATGGCTACACCTTC. Residues: CASSLTAANYGYTF.

This chain links TRBV16 with TRBJ2-7; D gene uncertain. V was pared by 4 bases and J by 5 bases, with 9 bases between. CDR3 length: 12 amino acids. Germline V lookup: CDR1 KGHSY, CDR2 FQNENV. The CDR3 DNA follows: TGTGCCAGCAGCCCCGTAATTGACGAGCAGTACTTC. It translates to CASSPVIDEQYF.

The V gene is TRBV27, the J gene TRBJ1-2; D unresolved. V was shortened by 3 bases and J by 7 bases, with 12 bases between the two germline ends. Germline assignment: CDR1 MNHEY and CDR2 SMNVEV (reference sequence). CDR3 size: 13 residues. CDR3 coding DNA: TGTGCCAGCAGTTTTGGGCCCTTCGGTGGCTACACCTTC. Translation gives CASSFGPFGGYTF.

This clone was detected once. This rearrangement joins TRBV4-1 to TRBJ2-5; tentatively, D is TRBD1 (5 bases). Germline V gene data show CDR1 as MGHRA and CDR2 as YSYEKL. This CDR3 is 15 amino acids long. V lost 0 bases, J lost 5 bases, and 13 bases lay in between. The CDR3 sequence is CASSQDQGVVETQYF. As DNA, the CDR3 is TGCGCCAGCAGCCAAGATCAAGGGGTGGTGGAGACCCAGTACTTC.

The J gene is TRBJ2-7, the V gene TRBV7-9; TRBD2 matches at 9 bases. The trim removed 3 bases at V and 5 bases at J, leaving 2 bases unmatched. The CDR3 is 13 amino acids. CDR1 and CDR2 from the germline V gene are SEHNR and FQNEAQ (reference sequence). In nucleotides, the CDR3 is TGTGCCAGCAGCTTTCTAGCGGGGAACGAGCAGTACTTC. Its translation is CASSFLAGNEQYF.

V is TRBV25-1 and J is TRBJ1-4, with D unclear. V was shortened by 1 base and J by 10 bases, with 13 bases between the two germline ends. Germline CDR1 is MGHDK and CDR2 is SYGVNS. The CDR3 runs to 14 residues. The CDR3 is CASSELGIEGKLFF. CDR3 bases: TGTGCCAGCAGTGAATTAGGGATTGAGGGAAAACTGTTTTTT.

This chain joins TRBV7-8 and TRBJ2-7; D might be TRBD1 (6 bases). CDR3 length: 15 residues. V was trimmed by 5 bases and J by 1 base, leaving 15 bases between them. The germline gives CDR1 SGHVS, CDR2 FQNEAQ. CDR3 sequence (DNA): TGTGCCAGCAGCCTCCGGACAGAAAAATCCTACGAGCAGTACTTC. Its protein product is CASSLRTEKSYEQYF.

The chain joins TRBV21-1 to TRBJ2-7; the table calls TRBD2, which could not be checked here. TRBV21-1 is a recognized pseudogene. The CDR3 extends over 17 amino acids. DNA of the CDR3: TGTGCCAGCAGCCGTAAACTCCAGCGGGAGGCCGCCTACGAGCAGTACTTC. This gives the protein CASSRKLQREAAYEQYF.

The gene calls are TRBV27 and TRBJ1-2; 7 bases fit TRBD1. Germline V gene data show CDR1 as MNHEY and CDR2 as SMNVEV (reference sequence). Trimming took 7 bases from V and 4 from J; bases not matched to a gene: 9. The CDR3 consists of 14 residues. CDR3: CASKYQGVGYGYTF. The CDR3 DNA sequence: TGTGCCAGCAAATACCAGGGGGTTGGCTATGGCTACACCTTC.

The chain links TRBV4-1 to TRBJ2-4; D is possibly TRBD1 or TRBD2 (6 bases each). Germline V gene lookup returns CDR1 MGHRA and CDR2 YSYEKL. Trimming shortened V by 0 bases and J by 9 bases, and 15 bases separated the two germline ends. CDR3 size: 15 residues. In DNA form, the CDR3 reads TGCGCCAGCAGCCAAGATGTCCGCGGAGGGGGCATTCAGTACTTC. Translation: CASSQDVRGGGIQYF.

The V and J genes are TRBV7-2 and TRBJ2-1; 11 nucleotides agree with TRBD2. V trimming: 1 base; J trimming: 7 bases; junction bases outside the gene matches: 3. The CDR3 sequence is 15 residues long. Germline CDR1 SGHTA, CDR2 FQGNSA. This CDR3 is CASSLVAGGPNEQFF. In DNA, the CDR3 is TGTGCCAGCAGCTTAGTAGCGGGAGGGCCAAATGAGCAGTTCTTC.

The chain carries TRBV18 and TRBJ2-1; 7 bases are a match to TRBD1. V shed 1 base and J 2 bases; nucleotides not matched to a gene: 17. CDR3 size: 20 residues. Looked up from germline, CDR1 is KGHSH and CDR2 is LQKENI. For the CDR3, the DNA is TGTGCCAGCTCACCACTAGGTCCCCACCGACAGGGCTTAACCTACAATGAGCAGTTCTTC. Translated, it gives CASSPLGPHRQGLTYNEQFF.

The V call is TRBV2, the J call TRBJ1-4; D not resolved. V was clipped by 0 bases and J by 7 bases, with 9 bases between them. The V gene's germline CDR1 is SNHLY and CDR2 FYNNEI. The CDR3 contains 14 residues. The CDR3 spells CASSEAGSGEKLFF. CDR3 DNA sequence: TGTGCCAGCAGTGAAGCCGGGAGTGGTGAAAAACTGTTTTTT.

This chain uses TRBV4-3 with TRBJ2-2; D is ambiguous. V was pared by 4 bases and J by 0 bases, with 6 bases between. Germline V gene sequence: CDR1 LGHNA, CDR2 YSLEER. This CDR3 contains 14 residues. CDR3 coding DNA: TGCGCCAGCAGCCTAATTACGAACACCGGGGAGCTGTTTTTT. Translation gives CASSLITNTGELFF.

This rearrangement joins TRBV27 to TRBJ2-3, with 8 positions matching TRBD1. CDR3 length: 14 residues. Germline CDR1 MNHEY, CDR2 SMNVEV (reference sequence). Unmatched junction bases numbered 6, after V lost 5 bases and J lost 5 bases. CDR3 in DNA: TGTGCCAGCAGTCGGACAGGGAATTTAGATACGCAGTATTTT. Translated: CASSRTGNLDTQYF.

The table lists this clone with a count of one. The V call is TRBV11-3, the J call TRBJ2-3; 11 bases align to TRBD2. V shed 3 bases and J 4 bases; nucleotides not matched to a gene: 3. CDR3 size: 15 residues. Germline-derived CDR1 and CDR2 are SGHNT and YENEEA. The DNA for the CDR3 is TGTGCCAGCAGCTTTACTAGCGGGAGCTCAGATACGCAGTATTTT. Protein product: CASSFTSGSSDTQYF. The complete variable domain, with remaining parts taken from reference TRBV11-3 and TRBJ2-3, reads EAGVVQSPRYKIIEKKQPVAFWCNPISGHNTLYWYLQNLGQGPELLIRYENEEAVDDSQLPKDRFSAERLKGVDSTLKIQPAELGDSAVYLCASSFTSGSSDTQYFGPGTRLTVL.

The genes are TRBV6-6 and TRBJ2-1; 8 bases agree with TRBD1. The V segment lost 2 bases and the J segment 8 bases; nucleotides outside the gene matches: 11. Germline-derived CDR1 and CDR2 are MNHNY and SVGAGI (reference sequence). The CDR3 sequence is 16 residues long. CDR3 sequence reads: CASSYTSGTGAHEQFF. CDR3 sequence (DNA): TGTGCCAGCAGTTACACTTCCGGGACAGGCGCCCATGAGCAGTTCTTC.